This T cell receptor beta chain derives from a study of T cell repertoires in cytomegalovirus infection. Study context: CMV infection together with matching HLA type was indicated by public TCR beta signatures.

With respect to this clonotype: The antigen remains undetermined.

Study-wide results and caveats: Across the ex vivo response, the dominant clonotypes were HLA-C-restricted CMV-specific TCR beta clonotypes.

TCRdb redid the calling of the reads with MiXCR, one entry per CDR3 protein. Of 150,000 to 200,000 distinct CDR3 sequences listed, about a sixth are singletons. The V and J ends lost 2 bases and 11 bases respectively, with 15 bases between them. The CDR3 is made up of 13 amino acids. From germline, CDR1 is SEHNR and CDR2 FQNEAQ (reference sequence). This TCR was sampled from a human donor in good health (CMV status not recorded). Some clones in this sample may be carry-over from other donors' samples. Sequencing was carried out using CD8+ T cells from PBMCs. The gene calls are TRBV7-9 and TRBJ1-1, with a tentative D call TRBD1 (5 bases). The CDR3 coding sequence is TGTGCCAGCAGCTTACGGAACCGGGACGGGGCTTTCTTT. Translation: CASSLRNRDGAFF.